A selection of T cell receptor beta chains follows, all from one sample in a study of cytomegalovirus exposure and HLA in healthy donors. Sequencing used immunoSEQ multiplex PCR; TCRdb keeps in-frame clones, though not all of them. The sample lists 150,000 or so clones; more than 75% were seen once. The sequenced sample was PBMCs. The receptors were gathered from a female donor in good health and CMV-seronegative. CDR3s include the opening cysteine and the closing phenylalanine or tryptophan. A D gene is named only where the DNA matches it firmly. A row's size may be missing; if present it is once, few, many or a size class.

TRBJ2-5,-,TRBD2,TRBV4-1,TGCGCCAGCCGCGCAACGGGCGGGAGGGCCGGAGAGACCCAGTACTTC,CASRATGGRAGETQYF
TRBJ1-2,-,-,TRBV5-6,TGTGCCAGCAGCTCGACAGGACGGCTTGGCTACACCTTC,CASSSTGRLGYTF
TRBJ2-2,-,TRBD1,TRBV18,TGTGCCAGCTCACCCCCGGGACAGGGCAACACCGGGGAGCTGTTTTTT,CASSPPGQGNTGELFF
TRBJ1-2,-,-,TRBV7-2,TGTGCCAGCAGCTTAGCGAGGACCCAGGGCGGCTATGGCTACACCTTC,CASSLARTQGGYGYTF
TRBJ2-3,-,TRBD2,TRBV5-5,TGTGCCAGCAGCTGGACTAGCGGGGCTAGCACAGATACGCAGTATTTT,CASSWTSGASTDTQYF
TRBJ2-7,-,TRBD1,TRBV19,TGTGCCAGTAGTACGGGACAGGGGGACGAGCAGTACTTC,CASSTGQGDEQYF
TRBJ2-1,-,TRBD2,TRBV5-4,TGTGCCAGCAGCATAGGACTAGCAGACGAGCAGTTCTTC,CASSIGLADEQFF
TRBJ2-1,-,-,TRBV10-3,TGTGCCATCAGCCAGCGGAACTCCTACAATGAGCAGTTCTTC,CAISQRNSYNEQFF
TRBJ1-5,-,-,TRBV28,TGTGCCAGCAGTTGGCGAGGGAATCAGCCCCAGCATTTT,CASSWRGNQPQHF
TRBJ2-7,-,-,TRBV5-6,TGTGCCAGCAGCAGTACATCGCAAGCCTACGAGCAGTACTTC,CASSSTSQAYEQYF
TRBJ1-4,-,-,TRBV11-2,TGTGCCAGCAGCTCCGACAGGTACCCAACTAATGAAAAACTGTTTTTT,CASSSDRYPTNEKLFF
TRBJ2-1,-,TRBD2,TRBV11-3,TGTGCCAGCAGCTTCGACGTTGGGAGGGCCGACAATGAGCAGTTCTTC,CASSFDVGRADNEQFF
TRBJ2-6,-,-,TRBV18,TGTGCCAGCTCACCACCGTCAGGGGCTGGGGCCAACGTCCTGACTTTC,CASSPPSGAGANVLTF
TRBJ2-4,-,-,TRBV28,TGTGCCAGCAGTTCCTTCGCGTCTTTAATTTCCATAGCCAAAAACATTCAGTACTTC,CASSSFASLISIAKNIQYF
TRBJ1-5,-,-,TRBV7-2,TGTGCCAGCAGCTCGTATAGCAATCAGCCCCAGCATTTT,CASSSYSNQPQHF
TRBJ2-7,-,TRBD2,TRBV7-9,TGTGCCAGCAGTCCTAGACTAGCGGAGCCCTACGAGCAGTACTTC,CASSPRLAEPYEQYF
TRBJ2-1,once,TRBD1,TRBV4-3,TGCGCCAGCAGCCCTCGGGACAGCTACAATGAGCAGTTCTTC,CASSPRDSYNEQFF
TRBJ2-1,-,-,TRBV19,TGTGCCAGTAGTCCCGCGGGGAATGAGCAGTTCTTC,CASSPAGNEQFF
TRBJ1-4,-,-,TRBV27,TGTGCCAGCAGCCGAATCGCGGGAGTTGCAACTAATGAAAAACTGTTTTTT,CASSRIAGVATNEKLFF
TRBJ2-2,-,-,TRBV4-3,TGCGCCAGCAGCCAAATGTTGCGGGCCGGGGAGCTGTTTTTT,CASSQMLRAGELFF
TRBJ2-5,once,-,TRBV7-2,TGTGCCAGCAGCCCGGCAGGGGTCCAAGAGACCCAGTACTTC,CASSPAGVQETQYF
TRBJ2-3,-,-,TRBV6-1,TGTGCCAGCAGTGAAGTCGCCCAGGGCAACACAGATACGCAGTATTTT,CASSEVAQGNTDTQYF
TRBJ1-4,few,TRBD1,TRBV2,TGTGCCAGCAATTTCGGACAGGCTACTGAAAAACTGTTTTTT,CASNFGQATEKLFF
TRBJ2-5,-,-,TRBV19,TGTGCCAGTAGTCCTAGCGCAGAGACCCAGTACTTC,CASSPSAETQYF
TRBJ2-2,-,TRBD1,TRBV11-2,TGTGCCAGCAGGTCTACAGGGGTGGGAGCCGGGGAGCTGTTTTTT,CASRSTGVGAGELFF
TRBJ2-3,-,TRBD2,TRBV27,TGTGCCAGCAATCTAGCGGGAGACCTACTTAGCACAGATACGCAGTATTTT,CASNLAGDLLSTDTQYF
TRBJ2-1,few,TRBD2,TRBV7-2,TGTGCCAGCAGCCGGGAGGCGGGAGGGGCGAAGGAGCAGTTCTTC,CASSREAGGAKEQFF
TRBJ1-1,-,-,TRBV28,TGTGCCAGCAGTTTGATCACGAGGTTGGGGAACACTGAAGCTTTCTTT,CASSLITRLGNTEAFF
TRBJ2-1,-,-,TRBV5-1,TGCGCCAGCAGCTCCCAAGGGGGCGGGATGAGCTCCTACAATGAGCAGTTCTTC,CASSSQGGGMSSYNEQFF
TRBJ1-2,-,-,TRBV29-1,TGCAGCGTTGAAGCCGGGAACTATGGCTACACCTTC,CSVEAGNYGYTF
TRBJ2-2,once,TRBD2,TRBV28,TGTGCCAGCAGTTTAAGGCTAGCGGGAGGCAAGCTGTTTTTT,CASSLRLAGGKLFF
TRBJ2-3,once,-,TRBV2,TGTGCCAGCACCTTAGCATGGAATACGCAGTATTTT,CASTLAWNTQYF
TRBJ2-2,few,TRBD2,TRBV2,TGTGCCAGCATAGCGGGACTCGGCACCGGGGAGCTGTTTTTT,CASIAGLGTGELFF
TRBJ1-2,-,-,TRBV28,TGTGCCAGCAATCAGAACTATGGCTACACCTTC,CASNQNYGYTF
TRBJ2-1,-,-,TRBV15,TGTGCCACCAGCAGAGAACAGCCCAATGAGCAGTTCTTC,CATSREQPNEQFF
TRBJ2-7,-,-,TRBV29-1,TGCAGCGCCCGGGACAGCGGGTGGGTTTCCTACGAGCAGTACTTC,CSARDSGWVSYEQYF
TRBJ1-4,-,TRBD1,TRBV4-2,TGTGCCAGCAGCCAAGCACGGACAGGGGGTGAAAAACTGTTTTTT,CASSQARTGGEKLFF
TRBJ2-7,-,TRBD2,TRBV27,TGTGCCAGCAGTTTATCCGACCCCTATACTAGCGCCTTAAAGTACTTC,CASSLSDPYTSALKYF
TRBJ1-1,-,-,TRBV28,TGTGCCAGCAGTCCGGGTCGGAGGGAGGGAACTGAAGCTTTCTTT,CASSPGRREGTEAFF
TRBJ2-1,-,-,TRBV10-2,TGCGCCAGCAGTCCTAATAGCAGAGAAGATGAGCAGTTCTTC,CASSPNSREDEQFF
TRBJ2-1,-,-,TRBV2,TGTGCCAGCAGTGAAGGACTACCTTCCTACAATGAGCAGTTCTTC,CASSEGLPSYNEQFF
TRBJ2-6,-,TRBD2,TRBV18,TGTGCCAGCTCATCGACTAGCGGGAGCCCGAGCTCTGGGGCCAACGTCCTGACTTTC,CASSSTSGSPSSGANVLTF
TRBJ2-7,-,-,TRBV30,TGTGCCTGTTCGCCTCTGCTGGCCTCCTACGAGCAGTACTTC,CACSPLLASYEQYF
TRBJ2-1,-,TRBD2,TRBV28,TGTGCCAGCAGTTTGAATAGCGGGAATAATGAGCAGTTCTTC,CASSLNSGNNEQFF
TRBJ2-3,-,TRBD1,TRBV4-2,TGTGCCAGCAGTGACAGGGCGGGCACAGATACGCAGTATTTT,CASSDRAGTDTQYF
TRBJ1-3,-,-,TRBV19,TGTGCCAGTAGCTTAAACGGGGGGGTGGGAAACACCATATATTTT,CASSLNGGVGNTIYF
TRBJ2-7,-,-,TRBV27,TGTGCCAGCAGTTTCGACTCTTCCTACGAGCAGTACTTC,CASSFDSSYEQYF
TRBJ1-1,-,-,TRBV6-6,TGTGCCAGCAGTTACTCGAATAGGGGCGCTTTCTTT,CASSYSNRGAFF
TRBJ2-7,-,TRBD2,TRBV29-1,TGCAGCGTTGTAGCGGGCCTCTCCTACGAGCAGTACTTC,CSVVAGLSYEQYF
TRBJ2-1,-,-,TRBV30,TGTGCCTGGAGTGCGGCGGGATTTAATGAGCAGTTCTTC,CAWSAAGFNEQFF
TRBJ1-1,-,TRBD1,TRBV7-9,TGTGCCAGCAGCTCTCCCGAAGGACAGGAGTTGAACACTGAAGCTTTCTTT,CASSSPEGQELNTEAFF
TRBJ2-5,-,-,TRBV2,TGTGCCAAAATCCAGCGGAATGCAGAGACCCAGTACTTC,CAKIQRNAETQYF
TRBJ1-6,-,-,TRBV30,TGTGCCTCCTCAAGACAACAGGGATGGTCACCCCTCCACTTT,CASSRQQGWSPLHF
TRBJ2-5,-,TRBD2,TRBV2,TGTGCCAGCAGCGTCCAACCGACTAGCGGCCAAGAGACCCAGTACTTC,CASSVQPTSGQETQYF
TRBJ2-7,-,-,TRBV20-1,TGCAGTGCTAACTTGTACGAGCAGTACTTC,CSANLYEQYF